These T cell receptor beta chains were read from a single sample in a study of molecular identifiers for immune sequencing clone quantification. One entry per CDR3 protein, called by TCRdb with MiXCR from the PCR reads. The sample records some 65,000 distinct CDR3 sequences, about 18% being singletons. The sequencing sample was made of naive CD8+ T cells from blood, with Jurkat cell RNA spiked in. Receptors originate from a human donor in good health. Some libraries in this study had Jurkat cell RNA spiked in. Both conserved end residues are part of each CDR3. The order of the fields is D gene, J gene, clone size, V gene, CDR3 DNA, CDR3 protein. The D gene is left open where the match is weak. Clone size is stated in some rows and not others, as once, few, many or a class when expanded.

NA TRBJ2-3 many TRBV10-3 TGTGCCGCCGGGACGGCGGATCGCACAGATACGCAGTATTTT CAAGTADRTDTQYF
NA TRBJ2-1 many TRBV6-2/TRBV6-3 TGTGCCAGCAGTTACGTCGGACTGTACAATGAGCAGTTCTTC CASSYVGLYNEQFF
NA TRBJ2-3 many TRBV27 TGTGCCAGCAGCCTATTCGGAGATACGCAGTATTTT CASSLFGDTQYF
NA TRBJ2-3 many TRBV9 TGTGCCAGCACCACAACGGGGAGAGTGGATACGCAGTATTTT CASTTTGRVDTQYF
TRBD2 TRBJ2-2 NA TRBV19 TGTGCCAGTAACCTATGGAGCGGGACGGTCGGGGGGCTGTTTTTT CASNLWSGTVGGLFF
TRBD2 TRBJ2-1 many TRBV19 TGTGCCAGTAGTAGACTAGCGGGTAGCTCCTACAATGAGCAGTTCTTC CASSRLAGSSYNEQFF
TRBD2 TRBJ2-1 many TRBV7-6 TGTGCCAGCAGCTTAGCGCAACTAGCGGGAGGCAATGAGCAGTTCTTC CASSLAQLAGGNEQFF
TRBD1 TRBJ2-7 many TRBV19 TGTGCCAGTAGTATCCGGGACAGTTACGAGCAGTACTTC CASSIRDSYEQYF
TRBD1 TRBJ2-5 many TRBV27 TGTGCCAGCAGTCCGGGACAGGGTGTGATAGAGACCCAGTACTTC CASSPGQGVIETQYF
NA TRBJ2-1 few TRBV7-8 TGTGCCAGCAGCCCTACCGGGGGTAACAATGAGCAGTTCTTC CASSPTGGNNEQFF
TRBD2 TRBJ2-5 many TRBV11-2 TGTGCCAGCAGCTTGGCTAGCGGAACGGGGGAGACCCAGTACTTC CASSLASGTGETQYF
TRBD2 TRBJ2-7 many TRBV20-1 TGCAGTGCTAGAGGTACTAGCGGAAGTAGAGGTTACGAGCAGTACTTC CSARGTSGSRGYEQYF
TRBD1 TRBJ1-1 many TRBV12-3/TRBV12-4 TGTGCCAGCAGCCCGGGACAGACTACGATGAACACTGAAGCTTTCTTT CASSPGQTTMNTEAFF
NA TRBJ1-2 many TRBV7-2 TGTGCCAGCAGCTTTAGAATGCCCACAGCTTACTATGGCTACACCTTC CASSFRMPTAYYGYTF
TRBD2 TRBJ2-4 NA TRBV27 TGTGCCAGCAGTTTCGGACTAGCGGGAGACCGAAACATTCAGTACTTC CASSFGLAGDRNIQYF
NA TRBJ2-7 NA TRBV19 TGTGCCAGTAGTATTCGGTTGGGCTACGAGCAGTACTTC CASSIRLGYEQYF
NA TRBJ1-2 few TRBV6-5 TGTGCCAGCAGATACTCGAACAATAACTATGGCTACACCTTC CASRYSNNNYGYTF
TRBD1 TRBJ1-5 many TRBV24-1 TGTGCCACCAGTGGAGGACAGGGCTCTGAGCCCCAGCATTTT CATSGGQGSEPQHF
NA TRBJ2-7 NA TRBV27 TGTGCCAGCAGTAGGGGCATCGAATACGAGCAGTACTTC CASSRGIEYEQYF
NA TRBJ1-1 many TRBV11-2 TGTGCCAGCAGCTTATGGCCAGTGAAAGCGAACACTGAAGCTTTCTTT CASSLWPVKANTEAFF
NA TRBJ1-5 few TRBV27 TGTGCCAGCATGGCGCTAGTTGGCAATCAGCCCCAGCATTTT CASMALVGNQPQHF
NA TRBJ2-1 many TRBV30 TGTGCCTGGAGGGTGCTGGGGAGCGGCGATGAGCAGTTCTTC CAWRVLGSGDEQFF
TRBD1 TRBJ2-5 NA TRBV2 TGTGCCAACGACGACAGGGAATCAGAGACCCAGTACTTC CANDDRESETQYF
TRBD2 TRBJ2-1 many TRBV4-1 TGCGCCAGCAGCGAATCCCCTAGCGGGAGGTTTTTGAATGAGCAGTTCTTC CASSESPSGRFLNEQFF
TRBD2 TRBJ2-5 many TRBV3-1 TGTGCCAGCAGCCAAGATCGGACTAGCGGGAGACTCCAAGAGACCCAGTACTTC CASSQDRTSGRLQETQYF
NA TRBJ2-1 many TRBV7-2 TGTGCCAGCAGCTTGATACTGCTCAATGAGCAGTTCTTC CASSLILLNEQFF
NA TRBJ2-2 NA TRBV29-1 TGCAGCGTTGAGGGGCGGGAGAACACCGGGGAGCTGTTTTTT CSVEGRENTGELFF
NA TRBJ2-2 many TRBV5-1 TGCGCCAGCAGCCCTATAGACCCCTTAGACACCGGGGAGCTGTTTTTT CASSPIDPLDTGELFF
NA TRBJ1-3 many TRBV5-1 TGCGCCAGCAGCTTTCTCGGAAACACCATATATTTT CASSFLGNTIYF
NA TRBJ2-7 many TRBV14 TGTGCCAGCAGCCAAGAGGGGGCTCCCTACGAGCAGTACTTC CASSQEGAPYEQYF
TRBD2 TRBJ2-3 NA TRBV5-6 TGTGTCAGCAGCACACTACTAGCGGGAGTACTAGATACGCAGTATTTT CVSSTLLAGVLDTQYF
NA TRBJ2-7 many TRBV28 TGTGCCAGCAGTTTGGGAGTTAGGAGCTCCTACGAGCAGTACTTC CASSLGVRSSYEQYF
NA TRBJ2-7 many TRBV20-1 TGCAGTGCTAGGGAAACTAGCCCCGAGCAGTACTTC CSARETSPEQYF
NA TRBJ2-6 NA TRBV12-3/TRBV12-4 TGTGCCAGCAGTGGCCTGGCCAACGTCCTGACTTTC CASSGLANVLTF
NA TRBJ2-3 many TRBV27 TGTGCCAGCAGTACGCTAGCAGGATGGGGCACAGATACGCAGTATTTT CASSTLAGWGTDTQYF